A single sample gave rise to the 23 T cell receptor beta chains below, sequenced in a study of T cell responses to AZD1222 COVID-19 vaccine. The table came from immunoSEQ multiplex PCR; TCRdb's copy has only in-frame clones and leaves some out. The sample lists around 99,000 clones; about nine tenths were seen once. The specimen comprised peripheral blood, sampled 28 days after the second AZD1222 dose. These receptors originate from an adult who received the AZD1222 COVID-19 vaccine.

This chain uses TRBV4-3 with TRBJ1-1, with D hard to call. Germline V gene sequence: CDR1 LGHNA, CDR2 YSLEER. Trimming pared 1 base from V and 1 base from J, leaving 13 bases between. This CDR3 comprises 16 residues. The CDR3 sequence: CASSQVTPGENTEAFF. Written as DNA, the CDR3 is TGCGCCAGCAGCCAAGTTACCCCAGGTGAGAACACTGAAGCTTTCTTT.

The chain combines TRBV6-5 with TRBJ1-1, with D possibly TRBD1 on 6 matching bases. V lost 6 bases and J lost 1, with 12 bases in between. The germline gives CDR1 MNHEY, CDR2 SVGAGI. The CDR3 is 14 residues long. The CDR3 region is CASRPGHPNTEAFF. CDR3 bases: TGTGCCAGCAGGCCGGGACACCCGAACACTGAAGCTTTCTTT.

J is TRBJ1-6 and V is TRBV9, with TRBD1 as a possible D gene (6 bases). V was cut by 4 bases and J by 8 bases, with 13 bases left in between. From germline, CDR1 is SGDLS and CDR2 YYNGEE. This CDR3 has 14 amino acids. CDR3 nucleotides: TGTGCCAGCAGCCCACAGAGGGGGGATTCACCCCTCCACTTT. Its translation is CASSPQRGDSPLHF.

This chain links TRBV4-1 with TRBJ1-4, with 10 bases fitting TRBD1. The CDR3 runs 16 residues. Trimming at V came to 0 bases and at J to 7 bases, leaving 5 bases not matched to a gene. CDR1 and CDR2 (germline): MGHRA, YSYEKL. The CDR3 DNA follows: TGCGCCAGCAGCCAAGATGGGAGGGACAGGGGTGAAAAACTGTTTTTT. Residues: CASSQDGRDRGEKLFF.

The chain carries TRBV6-5 and TRBJ1-5, with D hard to call. With 7 bases removed from V and 3 bases from J, the gap between germline ends came to 10 bases. The CDR3 consists of 13 residues. Germline assignment: CDR1 MNHEY and CDR2 SVGAGI. The CDR3 loop is CASIEGINQPQHF. The CDR3 DNA reads TGTGCCAGCATAGAAGGGATCAATCAGCCCCAGCATTTT.

The chain couples TRBV7-9 to TRBJ1-1; D is perhaps TRBD1 (6 bases). This CDR3 is 17 amino acids long. The germline V and J ends were trimmed by 1 base and 5 bases, with 20 bases remaining between them. CDR1 is SEHNR and CDR2 is FQNEAQ in the germline V gene (reference sequence). This CDR3 reads CASSLVWGPGRGTEAFF. The CDR3 DNA sequence: TGTGCCAGCAGCTTAGTCTGGGGGCCAGGTCGGGGGACTGAAGCTTTCTTT.

In this sample, this clone turned up a few times. V is TRBV19 and J is TRBJ1-1; the D is unclear. Trimming shortened V by 3 bases and J by 4 bases, and 12 bases separated the two germline ends. This CDR3 spans 14 amino acids. Looked up from germline, CDR1 is LNHDA and CDR2 is SQIVND (reference sequence). CDR3 region: CASSIWAGPTEAFF. The DNA of the CDR3 is TGTGCCAGTAGTATTTGGGCAGGACCCACTGAAGCTTTCTTT. Supplemented by reference TRBV19 and TRBJ1-1, the full variable domain reads DGGITQSPKYLFRKEGQNVTLSCEQNLNHDAMYWYRQDPGQGLRLIYYSQIVNDFQKGDIAEGYSVSREKKESFPLTVTSAQKNPTAFYLCASSIWAGPTEAFFGQGTRLTVV.

The rearrangement links TRBV9 to TRBJ2-7; 9 bases line up with TRBD1. This CDR3 has 15 residues. With V trimmed by 0 bases and J by 1 base, 2 bases remained unmatched. In germline, CDR1 is SGDLS, CDR2 YYNGEE. The chain's CDR3 is CASSVADRGSYEQYF. Written as DNA, the CDR3 is TGTGCCAGCAGCGTAGCGGACAGGGGTTCCTACGAGCAGTACTTC.

V is TRBV7-2 and J is TRBJ2-7, with 7 positions matching TRBD2. The CDR3 loop spans 19 amino acids. The germline V gene encodes CDR1 SGHTA and CDR2 FQGNSA. The ends lost 0 bases at V and 0 bases at J; junction bases unmatched: 14. CDR3 loop: CTSSLAPGRGGYSSYEQYF. The CDR3 DNA reads TGTACCAGCAGCTTAGCCCCGGGTCGGGGAGGGTACAGCTCCTACGAGCAGTACTTC.

The chain joins TRBV28 to TRBJ2-7; the match to TRBD2 covers 12 bases. J was trimmed by 3 bases and V by 5 bases; bases with no gene match: 14. The CDR3 extends over 18 amino acids. Germline CDR1 is MDHEN and CDR2 is SYDVKM. The CDR3 bases are TGTGCCAGCAGTCCGACGATCCTAGCGGGAGGGCTGATCTACGAGCAGTACTTC. Translating it yields CASSPTILAGGLIYEQYF.

The chain is built from TRBV5-1 and TRBJ2-7, with D uncertain. CDR1 and CDR2 from the germline V gene are SGHRS and YFSETQ. There are 13 residues in the CDR3. Trimming stripped 4 bases from V and 6 bases from J, with 14 bases between. The CDR3 region has the DNA TGCGCCAGCAGCCTGGACCAAACGAGCGAGCAGTACTTC. Translating gives CASSLDQTSEQYF.

The chain joins TRBV2 to TRBJ1-6; TRBD1 is a possible D gene (6 bases). This CDR3 is 13 amino acids long. V was clipped by 6 bases and J by 7 bases, with 10 bases between them. The V gene's germline CDR1 is SNHLY and CDR2 FYNNEI. The chain's CDR3 is CASRPTGNSPLHF. CDR3 coding DNA: TGTGCCAGCAGACCTACAGGGAATTCACCCCTCCACTTT.

This chain joins TRBV20-1 and TRBJ1-2; a weak D match, TRBD1 (6 bases). The CDR3 is 11 residues long. V lost 4 bases and J 7 bases, leaving 10 bases between the germline ends. Germline values: CDR1 DFQATT, CDR2 SNEGSKA (reference sequence). CDR3 region: CSATGAGGYTF. CDR3 bases: TGCAGTGCTACAGGGGCTGGTGGCTACACCTTC.

The V gene is TRBV6-5, the J gene TRBJ1-2; tentative D call: TRBD1 (5 bases). The V and J ends lost 10 bases and 1 base respectively, with 10 bases between them. The germline gives CDR1 MNHEY, CDR2 SVGAGI. The CDR3 totals 12 residues. CDR3 DNA: TGTGCCACAAAGACAGTTAACTATGGCTACACCTTC. It is translated as CATKTVNYGYTF.

J is TRBJ2-7 and V is TRBV6-1, with TRBD1 identical over 7 bases. Germline lookup yields CDR1 MNHNS and CDR2 SASEGT. The CDR3 loop spans 14 amino acids. V was clipped by 3 bases and J by 3 bases; unmatched bases: 5. CDR3 region: CASSEGQPHYEQYF. In DNA form, the CDR3 reads TGTGCCAGCAGTGAGGGACAGCCCCACTACGAGCAGTACTTC.

V is TRBV6-4 and J is TRBJ2-7; no definite D call. The CDR3 runs to 13 residues. Germline assignment: CDR1 MRHNA and CDR2 SNTAGT. V gave up 5 bases and J gave up 5 bases, with 13 bases separating them. CDR3 region: CASSPRIGDEQYF. The CDR3 nucleotides are TGTGCCAGCAGTCCCCGGATCGGTGACGAGCAGTACTTC.

This clone was seen only once. The chain has TRBV4-2 and TRBJ2-1; 7 nucleotides agree with TRBD1. V shed 5 bases and J 2 bases; nucleotides not matched to a gene: 6. Germline V gene lookup returns CDR1 LGHNA and CDR2 YNFKEQ. CDR3 length: 15 residues. The CDR3 loop reads CASSARQGTYNEQFF. In nucleotides, the CDR3 is TGTGCCAGCAGCGCCCGACAGGGAACCTACAATGAGCAGTTCTTC.

V and J are TRBV27 and TRBJ1-6, with D hard to call. This CDR3 region has 17 residues. With 2 bases removed from V and 0 bases from J, the gap between germline ends came to 11 bases. Germline V CDR1 and CDR2: MNHEY, SMNVEV (reference sequence). CDR3 protein: CASSLNGRSSYNSPLHF. The CDR3 region has the DNA TGTGCCAGCAGTTTAAATGGCAGAAGCTCCTATAATTCACCCCTCCACTTT.

The CDR3 region has the DNA TGCGCCAGCAGCTTGAGTAGGCAGGGCAAAGCTCCTAATGAAAAACTGTTTTTT. It is translated as CASSLSRQGKAPNEKLFF. V and J are TRBV5-1 and TRBJ1-4; TRBD1 might be the D (5 bases). Germline V gene sequence: CDR1 SGHRS, CDR2 YFSETQ. The germline V and J ends were trimmed by 1 base and 3 bases, with 19 bases remaining between them. The CDR3 consists of 18 residues.

This sequence joins TRBV30 and TRBJ1-2, with a possible D match to TRBD1 (6 bases). CDR1 and CDR2 (germline): GTSNPN, SVGIG (reference sequence). Trimming took off 5 bases at V and 2 bases at J, with 18 bases between the two ends. There are 15 residues in the CDR3. In DNA form, the CDR3 reads TGTGCCTGGGGTCGGTTGGGGCAGGGGAACTATGGCTACACCTTC. This encodes CAWGRLGQGNYGYTF.

This chain uses TRBV6-5 with TRBJ2-7, with TRBD1 matching over 8 bases. The trim removed 5 bases at V and 6 bases at J, leaving 9 bases unmatched. The CDR3 extends over 14 amino acids. Germline values: CDR1 MNHEY, CDR2 SVGAGI. In DNA, the CDR3 is TGTGCCAGCAGTCCCGGGACAGGCGGCGCCGAGCAGTACTTC. This codes for CASSPGTGGAEQYF.

The rearrangement joins TRBV5-6 to TRBJ2-1, with D possibly matching TRBD2 (5 bases). The ends were cut back, 6 bases at V and 10 bases at J, with 23 bases in the middle. Germline CDR1 is SGHDT and CDR2 is YYEEEE. The CDR3 contains 15 residues. The CDR3 region has the DNA TGTGCCAGCACAAGAAGGACCGGCCTCGGGAACGAGCAGTTCTTC. Its translation is CASTRRTGLGNEQFF.

V gene TRBV12-3 or TRBV12-4 combines with J gene TRBJ2-2, with D unresolved. Trimming pared 3 bases from V and 6 bases from J, leaving 5 bases between. This CDR3 is built from 12 residues. CDR3 nucleotides: TGTGCCAGCAGTTTGACATCCGGGGAGCTGTTTTTT. Its protein is CASSLTSGELFF.